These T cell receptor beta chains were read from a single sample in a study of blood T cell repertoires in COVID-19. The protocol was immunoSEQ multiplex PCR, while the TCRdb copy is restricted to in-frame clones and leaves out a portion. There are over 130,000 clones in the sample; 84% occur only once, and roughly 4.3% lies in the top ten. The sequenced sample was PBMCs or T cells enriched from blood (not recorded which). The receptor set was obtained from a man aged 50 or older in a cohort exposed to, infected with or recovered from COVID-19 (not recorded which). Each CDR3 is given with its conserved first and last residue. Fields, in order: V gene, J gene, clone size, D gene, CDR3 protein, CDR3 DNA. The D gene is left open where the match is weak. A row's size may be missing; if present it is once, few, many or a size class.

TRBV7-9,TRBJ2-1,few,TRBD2,CASSLVSGGDNEQFF,TGTGCCAGCAGCTTAGTCAGCGGGGGAGACAATGAGCAGTTCTTC
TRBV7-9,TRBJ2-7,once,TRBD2,CASMGLAGEPWYEQYF,TGTGCCAGTATGGGACTAGCGGGAGAGCCCTGGTACGAGCAGTACTTC
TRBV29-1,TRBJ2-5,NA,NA,CSVAKAGIPQETQYF,TGCAGCGTCGCAAAAGCAGGCATACCCCAAGAGACCCAGTACTTC
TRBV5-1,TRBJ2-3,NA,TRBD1,CASSLGQPTSTDTQYF,TGCGCCAGCAGCCTGGGACAGCCGACTAGCACAGATACGCAGTATTTT
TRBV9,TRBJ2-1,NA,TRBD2,CASSGFSGGASNEQFF,TGTGCCAGCAGCGGATTTAGCGGGGGGGCTTCCAATGAGCAGTTCTTC
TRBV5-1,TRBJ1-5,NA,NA,CASSLALNQPQHF,TGCGCCAGCAGCTTGGCCCTCAATCAGCCCCAGCATTTT
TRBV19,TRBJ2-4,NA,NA,CASSITVAKNIQYF,TGTGCCAGTAGTATTACAGTAGCCAAAAACATTCAGTACTTC
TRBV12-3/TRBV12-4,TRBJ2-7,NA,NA,CASSWGLVYEQYF,TGTGCCAGCAGTTGGGGACTTGTCTACGAGCAGTACTTC
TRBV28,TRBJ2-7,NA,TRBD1,CASSFRDRGYF,TGTGCCAGCAGTTTCCGGGACAGGGGGTACTTC
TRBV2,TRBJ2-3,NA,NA,CASSRNPGSTDTQYF,TGTGCCAGCAGCCGGAATCCAGGGAGCACAGATACGCAGTATTTT
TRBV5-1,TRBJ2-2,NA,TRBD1,CASSLDRGNTGELFF,TGCGCCAGCAGCTTGGACAGGGGGAACACCGGGGAGCTGTTTTTT
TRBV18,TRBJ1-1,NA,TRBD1,CASSPTGSSEAFF,TGTGCCAGCTCACCGACAGGGAGTAGTGAAGCTTTCTTT
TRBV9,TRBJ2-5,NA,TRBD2,CASSVGSLAGVGETQYF,TGTGCCAGCAGCGTAGGAAGTCTAGCGGGAGTTGGGGAGACCCAGTACTTC
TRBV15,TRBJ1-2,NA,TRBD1,CATTSSRGHGYTF,TGTGCCACCACCTCGAGCAGGGGGCATGGCTACACCTTC